The rows below give T cell receptor beta chains drawn from one sample of a study of a mutant IDH1 vaccine in newly diagnosed glioma. Only in-frame clones appear in the TCRdb table, and some are missing; sequencing was by immunoSEQ multiplex PCR. The data contain 50,000 to 70,000 clones, under 85% of them singletons. Antigen specificity for these receptors is unknown. Sample: PBMCs, taken from a glioma patient whose treatment included an IDH1 peptide vaccine. These receptors all stem from a woman aged 45-60 years with glioma. The CDR3 runs from the conserved cysteine through the conserved F or W. The order of the fields is D gene, clone size, J gene, V gene, CDR3 DNA, CDR3 protein. The D gene is left open where the match is weak. The size entry is marked missing in some rows and otherwise reads once, few, many or a size class.

d_gene: .; abundance: .; j_gene: TRBJ2-1; v_gene: TRBV2; CDR3nt: TGTGCCAGCAGTGTTTCGCAGGGGATTTCCAATGAGCAGTTCTTC; CDR3aa: CASSVSQGISNEQFF
d_gene: .; abundance: .; j_gene: TRBJ2-7; v_gene: TRBV27; CDR3nt: TGTGCCAGCAGTCACCTCTCCGAGCAGTACTTC; CDR3aa: CASSHLSEQYF
d_gene: TRBD1; abundance: few; j_gene: TRBJ2-5; v_gene: TRBV2; CDR3nt: TGTGCCAGCAAAAGGGGGCCCCACGAGACCCAGTACTTC; CDR3aa: CASKRGPHETQYF
d_gene: .; abundance: .; j_gene: TRBJ2-7; v_gene: TRBV5-1; CDR3nt: TGCGCCAGCAGCTTGGAAGGGGGGCGGCACGAGCAGTACTTC; CDR3aa: CASSLEGGRHEQYF
d_gene: .; abundance: .; j_gene: TRBJ1-1; v_gene: TRBV7-9; CDR3nt: TGTGCCAGCAGCTGGAGGGGACCTACGAACACTGAAGCTTTCTTT; CDR3aa: CASSWRGPTNTEAFF
d_gene: TRBD1; abundance: .; j_gene: TRBJ2-1; v_gene: TRBV10-3; CDR3nt: TGTGCCATCAGGGCGGACAGGGAAGTAAATGAGCAGTTCTTC; CDR3aa: CAIRADREVNEQFF
d_gene: TRBD1; abundance: .; j_gene: TRBJ1-1; v_gene: TRBV10-3; CDR3nt: TGTGCCATCAGTGAGAGGGGACAGCTGAACACTGAAGCTTTCTTT; CDR3aa: CAISERGQLNTEAFF
d_gene: TRBD1; abundance: .; j_gene: TRBJ2-7; v_gene: TRBV9; CDR3nt: TGTGCCAGCAGCGTGTCCCCGGCGACAGGGGGCCTCGACGAGCAGTACTTC; CDR3aa: CASSVSPATGGLDEQYF
d_gene: .; abundance: .; j_gene: TRBJ1-2; v_gene: TRBV15; CDR3nt: TGTGCCACCAGCAGAGATGGGAGTAACACTAACTATGGCTACACCTTC; CDR3aa: CATSRDGSNTNYGYTF
d_gene: TRBD1; abundance: .; j_gene: TRBJ1-1; v_gene: TRBV19; CDR3nt: TGTGCCAGTAGTATAGACGGCCCCCCGACAGGGACCTTT; CDR3aa: CASSIDGPPTGTF
d_gene: TRBD1; abundance: .; j_gene: TRBJ1-1; v_gene: TRBV5-1; CDR3nt: TGCGCCAGCAGCTCCACAGGGGGCACTGAAGCTTTCTTT; CDR3aa: CASSSTGGTEAFF
d_gene: .; abundance: few; j_gene: TRBJ1-1; v_gene: TRBV5-1; CDR3nt: TGCGCCAGCAGCTTGGTGTCAGGGGATGAAGCTTTCTTT; CDR3aa: CASSLVSGDEAFF
d_gene: .; abundance: .; j_gene: TRBJ1-4; v_gene: TRBV15; CDR3nt: TGTGCCACCACCCGGGGGGGCGGGGAAGGCGAAAAACTGTTTTTT; CDR3aa: CATTRGGGEGEKLFF
d_gene: TRBD2; abundance: .; j_gene: TRBJ2-7; v_gene: TRBV28; CDR3nt: TGTGCCAGCAGCCCTAGGGCGGGGGTTTCGGACGAGCAGTACTTC; CDR3aa: CASSPRAGVSDEQYF
d_gene: TRBD1; abundance: .; j_gene: TRBJ2-7; v_gene: TRBV6-6; CDR3nt: TGTGCCAGCAGTTCCGCCCTGACAGGGGCCTACGAGCAGTACTTC; CDR3aa: CASSSALTGAYEQYF
d_gene: TRBD1; abundance: once; j_gene: TRBJ2-2; v_gene: TRBV7-9; CDR3nt: TGTGCCAGCAGCCGTTTGAGGCAGGGGGCTTACACCGGGGAGCTGTTTTTT; CDR3aa: CASSRLRQGAYTGELFF
d_gene: .; abundance: .; j_gene: TRBJ2-7; v_gene: TRBV11-2; CDR3nt: TGTGCCAGCAGTCAGACCAGCTACGAGCAGTACTTC; CDR3aa: CASSQTSYEQYF
d_gene: TRBD1; abundance: few; j_gene: TRBJ1-5; v_gene: TRBV7-6; CDR3nt: TGTGCCAGCAGCCTAACAGGGGGAGGCAATCAGCCCCAGCATTTT; CDR3aa: CASSLTGGGNQPQHF
d_gene: .; abundance: .; j_gene: TRBJ1-2; v_gene: TRBV6-1; CDR3nt: TGTGCCAGCTCCGTACGGGGGCTCTATGGCTACACCTTC; CDR3aa: CASSVRGLYGYTF
d_gene: .; abundance: .; j_gene: TRBJ1-1; v_gene: TRBV6-6; CDR3nt: TGTGCCAGCAGTTACCACGGGGGAAGCTTGAACACTGAAGCTTTCTTT; CDR3aa: CASSYHGGSLNTEAFF
d_gene: .; abundance: .; j_gene: TRBJ1-4; v_gene: TRBV19; CDR3nt: TGTGCCAGTAGTATTGATGTATGGGGGCGCGAGGGAAAACTGTTTTTT; CDR3aa: CASSIDVWGREGKLFF
d_gene: TRBD1; abundance: .; j_gene: TRBJ1-3; v_gene: TRBV9; CDR3nt: TGTGCCAGCAGCATAGGGGACAGGGGGCCAGGAAACACCATATATTTT; CDR3aa: CASSIGDRGPGNTIYF
d_gene: .; abundance: .; j_gene: TRBJ2-2; v_gene: TRBV6-1; CDR3nt: TGTGCCAGCAGTGAAAGGTGGGATGCCGGGGAGCTGTTTTTT; CDR3aa: CASSERWDAGELFF
d_gene: .; abundance: .; j_gene: TRBJ1-2; v_gene: TRBV2; CDR3nt: TGTGCCAGCACTCTCAGGGGCAGGGGCTCAGAGGTCTATGGCTACACCTTC; CDR3aa: CASTLRGRGSEVYGYTF
d_gene: .; abundance: .; j_gene: TRBJ1-2; v_gene: TRBV7-9; CDR3nt: TGTGCCAGCAGCTTATTGACGACGGTAGATGGCTACACCTTC; CDR3aa: CASSLLTTVDGYTF
d_gene: .; abundance: .; j_gene: TRBJ1-2; v_gene: TRBV28; CDR3nt: TGTGCCAGCAGTTTATATGGACCCTCCGTGGGTGGCTACACCTTC; CDR3aa: CASSLYGPSVGGYTF
d_gene: TRBD1; abundance: .; j_gene: TRBJ1-2; v_gene: TRBV7-2; CDR3nt: TGTGCCAGCAGACGAGAGGGGGCGGGACAGGGTAATGACTACACCTTC; CDR3aa: CASRREGAGQGNDYTF
d_gene: .; abundance: .; j_gene: TRBJ1-4; v_gene: TRBV27; CDR3nt: TGTGCCAGCAGTTTATGGGGTTCGGGCGAAAAACTGTTTTTT; CDR3aa: CASSLWGSGEKLFF
d_gene: .; abundance: once; j_gene: TRBJ2-2; v_gene: TRBV25-1; CDR3nt: TGTGCCAGCAGCCCAAAGGGGGGTTTGACCGGGGAGCTGTTTTTT; CDR3aa: CASSPKGGLTGELFF
d_gene: .; abundance: .; j_gene: TRBJ1-6; v_gene: TRBV19; CDR3nt: TGTGCCAGTAGTATTAAGGGTTCGGATAATTCACCCCTCCACTTT; CDR3aa: CASSIKGSDNSPLHF
d_gene: .; abundance: .; j_gene: TRBJ1-1; v_gene: TRBV7-9; CDR3nt: TGTGCCAGCAGCTTAATAGGCCGAACCACTGAAGCTTTCTTT; CDR3aa: CASSLIGRTTEAFF
d_gene: .; abundance: .; j_gene: TRBJ1-6; v_gene: TRBV4-3; CDR3nt: TGCGCCAGCAGCCAAGTGGGGCTCAATTCACCCCTCCACTTT; CDR3aa: CASSQVGLNSPLHF
d_gene: .; abundance: few; j_gene: TRBJ1-5; v_gene: TRBV9; CDR3nt: TGTGCCAGCAGCGTAGACAGGAGCAATCAGCCCCAGCATTTT; CDR3aa: CASSVDRSNQPQHF
d_gene: .; abundance: .; j_gene: TRBJ1-5; v_gene: TRBV15; CDR3nt: TGTGCCACCAGCACCAGTATTCCCGTGAACCAGCCCCAGCATTTT; CDR3aa: CATSTSIPVNQPQHF
d_gene: .; abundance: .; j_gene: TRBJ2-7; v_gene: TRBV5-4; CDR3nt: TGTGCCAGCAGCCACGGGACGGCGGACCTCTACGAGCAGTACTTC; CDR3aa: CASSHGTADLYEQYF